The T cell receptor (beta chain) under discussion was sequenced for a study of T cell changes during pregnancy in multiple sclerosis. Assay: immunoSEQ multiplex PCR; the TCRdb copy retains only in-frame clones and omits some. The repertoire holds approximately 50,000 clones, with approximately 95% as singletons. The CDR3 spans 12 residues. The V end lost 4 bases, the J end lost 5 bases, and 8 bases lay between the germline ends. The germline gives CDR1 MDHEN, CDR2 SYDVKM. The genes are TRBV28 and TRBJ1-2; a possible D gene is TRBD1 (5 bases). The sample consisted of CD4+ T cells from peripheral blood mononuclear cells, taken in the third trimester of pregnancy. This clonotype was sampled from a female donor with multiple sclerosis, enrolled in a pregnancy study. The CDR3 region has the DNA TGTGCCAGCAGTTCGCAGGGTTATGGCTACACCTTC. Translation: CASSSQGYGYTF.